These 3 T cell receptor beta chains came from one sample sequenced in a study of T cells in Graves' hyperthyroidism and ophthalmopathy. There were TCR beta CDR3 regions amplified from RNA transcripts. The HTBI primer set served for first-round RT-PCR of the TCR CDR3. A single record per CDR3 protein comes from TCRdb applying MiXCR to the multiplex PCR reads. The profile shows 500,000 to 600,000 distinct CDR3 sequences, about 43% of them singletons. Sequencing was done on a sample of peripheral blood or thyroid tissue (not recorded which). These receptors were taken from an adult woman with Graves' disease, either hyperthyroidism or ophthalmopathy (not recorded which).

This clonotype occurred many times. The rearrangement uses TRBV20-1 and TRBJ1-4; D may be TRBD1 (5 bases). The ends were cut back, 2 bases at V and 4 bases at J, with 8 bases in the middle. CDR1 is DFQATT and CDR2 is SNEGSKA in the germline V gene (reference sequence). The CDR3 length is 13 residues. In DNA form, the CDR3 reads TGCAGTGCTAGATCGGGGGTTAATGAAAAACTGTTTTTT. It codes for CSARSGVNEKLFF.

The chain uses TRBV19 and TRBJ1-2, with 7 nucleotides matching TRBD1. From germline, CDR1 is LNHDA and CDR2 SQIVND (reference sequence). This CDR3 region has 12 residues. J was trimmed by 8 bases and V by 7 bases; bases with no gene match: 7. The CDR3 DNA reads as TGTGCCAGTACGACAGGGCCGCACGGCTACACCTTC. This gives the protein CASTTGPHGYTF.

This chain links TRBV25-1 with TRBJ1-6; no definite D call. Germline V gene data show CDR1 as MGHDK and CDR2 as SYGVNS. The CDR3 spans 15 residues. The CDR3 DNA reads TGTGCTAGAGACGGACGTAGGAGTTACAATTCACCCCTCCACTTT. It is translated as CARDGRRSYNSPLHF.